Below, one T cell receptor (beta chain) is given with its context. What it binds is not known. These data belong to a study of cytomegalovirus exposure and HLA in healthy donors. Study-level results: One later analysis reportedly identified an Asian-associated ancestry cluster that showed fewer N-insertions than the roughly 720-donor mean. A later analysis linked a missense DCLRE1C variant to TCR beta V- and J-gene trimming.

PCR amplification relied on 60 Vbeta primers (plus 13 Jbeta primers). Profiled with immunoSEQ multiplex PCR; TCRdb holds only in-frame clones, not every one. The data contain 85,000 to 100,000 clones, 64% of them seen just once; the ten biggest clones take up roughly 3%. Between the trimmed V and J ends, which lost 0 bases and 10 bases, there was a span of 15 bases. The CDR3 has 14 amino acids. The germline V gene encodes CDR1 SGHTA and CDR2 FQGNSA. The sequenced material came from PBMCs. The rearrangement joins TRBV7-2 to TRBJ2-5; a weak D match, TRBD2 (6 bases). The TCR sequence derives from a man aged 55 to 70 in good health and CMV-seronegative. In nucleotides, the CDR3 is TGTGCCAGCAGCTTAGCGCTCGGAGGGGAGGTCCAGTACTTC. Its translation: CASSLALGGEVQYF.